These 20 T cell receptor beta chains originate from one sample sequenced in a study of beta chain features in type 1 diabetes. Reverse transcribing all isolated RNA meant expressed TCRB transcripts were sequenced. The data were produced by immunoSEQ multiplex PCR, yet TCRdb's version contains in-frame clones alone and is incomplete. This repertoire shows under 150,000 clones, 6% to 7.5% found once; its top ten account for 1.1% to 1.5%. The specimen sequenced was central memory CD4+ T cells from blood. These receptors came from a woman aged 25 to 39 in good health.

CDR3 bases: TGCAGCGTGACCCCACGCTTGATAGACAGGGCCTATCAGCCCCAGCATTTT. This translates into CSVTPRLIDRAYQPQHF. This chain connects TRBV29-1 to TRBJ1-5, with 7 bases that match TRBD1. Germline CDR1 is SQVTM and CDR2 is ANQGSEA. The J segment lost 5 bases and the V segment lost 6 bases, leaving 19 bases of the junction unmatched. The CDR3 totals 17 residues.

The J gene is TRBJ2-7, the V gene TRBV6-1; TRBD1 aligns across 7 bases. Trimming took 4 bases from V and 3 from J; bases not matched to a gene: 3. The germline CDR1 and CDR2 sequences are MNHNS and SASEGT. This CDR3 is 13 amino acids long. CDR3 sequence: CASSVDRDYEQYF. Here the CDR3 DNA reads TGTGCCAGCAGTGTAGACAGGGACTACGAGCAGTACTTC.

The chain is built from TRBV18 and TRBJ2-1; tentatively, D is TRBD1 (6 bases). Trimming removed 2 bases at V and 4 bases at J, with 12 bases between. Germline V gene data show CDR1 as KGHSH and CDR2 as LQKENI. The CDR3 length is 15 residues. CDR3 coding DNA: TGTGCCAGCTCACCAACAGAGGGGGTTTACAATGAGCAGTTCTTC. This codes for CASSPTEGVYNEQFF.

This clone was seen only a few times. The chain combines TRBV14 with TRBJ2-5, with 8 bases aligning to TRBD1. Germline trimming cut 3 bases from V and 3 bases from J; bases unmatched to any gene: 6. The CDR3 consists of 15 residues. Looked up from germline, CDR1 is SGHDN and CDR2 is FVKESK. Here the CDR3 DNA reads TGTGCCAGCAGCCAGTCCGGGACAGGAAAAGAGACCCAGTACTTC. Its protein product is CASSQSGTGKETQYF. Full variable domain (remainder filled in from reference TRBV14 and TRBJ2-5): EAGVTQFPSHSVIEKGQTVTLRCDPISGHDNLYWYRRVMGKEIKFLLHFVKESKQDESGMPNNRFLAERTGGTYSTLKVQPAELEDSGVYFCASSQSGTGKETQYFGPGTRLLVL.

CDR3 DNA: TGTGCCAGTAGTCCCGGACTAGCGGGCGGGTACAATGAGCAGTTCTTC. This gives the protein CASSPGLAGGYNEQFF. The J gene is TRBJ2-1, the V gene TRBV19, with TRBD2 matching 11 bases. The CDR3 totals 16 residues. V lost 5 bases to trimming and J lost 4 bases; unmatched junction nucleotides: 7. Per the germline V gene, CDR1 is LNHDA and CDR2 is SQIVND (reference sequence).

This clone was detected many times. The chain couples TRBV30 to TRBJ2-7; D is perhaps TRBD1 (5 bases). Trimming cost V 3 bases and J 4 bases, with 19 bases left between them. Germline CDR1 reads GTSNPN; CDR2 reads SVGIG (reference sequence). This CDR3 region has 15 residues. The CDR3 region is CAWSGRWGSGYEQYF. CDR3 nucleotides: TGTGCCTGGAGCGGCAGGTGGGGATCAGGGTACGAGCAGTACTTC. Based on the CDR3 plus reference TRBV30 and TRBJ2-7, the full variable domain is SQTIHQWPATLVQPVGSPLSLECTVEGTSNPNLYWYRQAAGRGLQLLFYSVGIGQISSEVPQNLSASRPQDRQFILSSKKLLLSDSGFYLCAWSGRWGSGYEQYFGPGTRLTVT.

The chain employs TRBV30 and TRBJ1-1; maybe TRBD1 (6 bases). V gave up 5 bases and J gave up 0 bases, with 13 bases separating them. CDR1 is GTSNPN and CDR2 is SVGIG in the germline V gene (reference sequence). The CDR3 has 14 residues. The CDR3 region is CAWARDIMNTEAFF. The CDR3 bases are TGTGCCTGGGCAAGGGACATAATGAACACTGAAGCTTTCTTT.

This clone was counted only a few times. Being one base from a much bigger clone, this may be a read error. The rearrangement uses TRBV7-9 and TRBJ2-7; 9 nucleotides match TRBD2. This CDR3 is 15 amino acids long. Germline assignment: CDR1 SEHNR and CDR2 FQNEAQ (reference sequence). The trim removed 5 bases at V and 3 bases at J, leaving 8 bases unmatched. CDR3 nucleotide sequence: TGTGCCAGCAGCCAAGATCCTAGCGGGATCTACGAGCAGTACTTC. Translated: CASSQDPSGIYEQYF.

This clone was counted ten times or more. V is TRBV30 and J is TRBJ1-5; D uncertain. V was cut by 1 base and J by 6 bases, with 10 bases left in between. The CDR3 sequence is 13 residues long. The V gene's germline CDR1 is GTSNPN and CDR2 SVGIG (reference sequence). In nucleotides, the CDR3 is TGTGCCTGGAGTGCGGGGTCGCGTCAGCCCCAGCATTTT. Translating it yields CAWSAGSRQPQHF.

The chain carries TRBV19 and TRBJ1-1, with D possibly TRBD1 on 5 matching bases. Trimming pared 5 bases from V and 3 bases from J, leaving 13 bases between. CDR1 LNHDA and CDR2 SQIVND come from the germline V gene (reference sequence). This CDR3 region has 14 residues. The CDR3 DNA reads as TGTGCCAGTAGTCCGTGGACGGGGGACACTGAAGCTTTCTTT. Translated: CASSPWTGDTEAFF.

Only a few counts were recorded for this clone. The chain joins TRBV27 to TRBJ2-1; tentatively, D is TRBD2 (6 bases). In germline, CDR1 is MNHEY, CDR2 SMNVEV (reference sequence). The CDR3 runs 16 residues. Trimming stripped 5 bases from V and 0 bases from J, with 14 bases between. Here the CDR3 DNA reads TGTGCCAGCAGTAGAATGGGAGGAAGCTCCTACAATGAGCAGTTCTTC. This gives the protein CASSRMGGSSYNEQFF.

The chain uses TRBV21-1 and TRBJ2-3; the table's D call TRBD2 went unverified against the DNA. TRBV21-1 is given as a pseudogene. The CDR3 sequence is 17 residues long. CDR3 loop: CASRPTLGLAEADTQYF. The CDR3 DNA reads TGTGCCAGCAGGCCCACCCTGGGGCTAGCGGAAGCAGATACGCAGTATTTT.

In its sample, this clone was seen many times. This chain connects TRBV7-3 to TRBJ2-3, with TRBD2 matching over 7 bases. Germline V gene sequence: CDR1 SGHTA, CDR2 FQGTGA. V was clipped by 3 bases and J by 2 bases; unmatched bases: 2. The CDR3 is 14 amino acids. CDR3: CASSFGGSTDTQYF. CDR3 DNA sequence: TGTGCCAGCAGCTTCGGGGGGTCCACAGATACGCAGTATTTT.

This clone was counted between two and nine times. The J gene is TRBJ2-1, the V gene TRBV4-3, with 7 nucleotides matching TRBD2. The CDR3 runs to 16 residues. Trimming cost V 1 base and J 4 bases; bases outside gene matches: 7. Germline V gene data show CDR1 as LGHNA and CDR2 as YSLEER. Here the CDR3 reads CASSQGRSGAYNEQFF. Written as DNA, the CDR3 is TGCGCCAGCAGCCAAGGACGGAGCGGGGCTTACAATGAGCAGTTCTTC.

The genes are TRBV18 and TRBJ1-2; D remains unclear. Trimming removed 3 bases from V and 6 bases from J, with 17 bases in between. Germline lookup yields CDR1 KGHSH and CDR2 LQKENI. This CDR3 comprises 15 residues. CDR3 loop: CASSPTTGVSDGYTF. CDR3 bases: TGTGCCAGCTCACCGACTACGGGCGTCTCTGATGGCTACACCTTC. Supplemented by reference TRBV18 and TRBJ1-2, the full variable domain reads NAGVMQNPRHLVRRRGQEARLRCSPMKGHSHVYWYRQLPEEGLKFMVYLQKENIIDESGMPKERFSAEFPKEGPSILRIQQVVRGDSAAYFCASSPTTGVSDGYTFGSGTRLTVV.

The table lists this clone with a few counts. This chain uses TRBV2 with TRBJ2-6, with D possibly being TRBD2 (7 bases). Trimming pared 2 bases from V and 4 bases from J, leaving 15 bases between. This CDR3 has 17 amino acids. CDR1 is SNHLY, CDR2 FYNNEI, per germline. The CDR3 loop reads CASSERGGGTGANVLTF. DNA of the CDR3: TGTGCCAGCAGTGAACGCGGCGGGGGCACAGGGGCCAACGTCCTGACTTTC.

The sample holds a few counts of this clone. The chain joins TRBV4-2 to TRBJ1-1; TRBD1 might be the D (5 bases). The CDR3 runs 15 residues. Germline CDR1 LGHNA, CDR2 YNFKEQ. Between the trimmed V and J ends, which lost 0 bases and 3 bases, there was a span of 11 bases. As DNA, the CDR3 is TGTGCCAGCAGCCAAGAAAATGTAGGGGACACTGAAGCTTTCTTT. It translates to CASSQENVGDTEAFF.

Comments on this clone: Distinct nucleotide sequences in the sample also encode this CDR3. The V call is TRBV7-8, the J call TRBJ2-7, with 7 bases lining up with TRBD1. After removal of 5 bases from V and 4 bases from J, the junction contained 2 bases not matched to a gene. Germline CDR1 SGHVS, CDR2 FQNEAQ. The CDR3 runs 12 residues. The CDR3 reads CASSQQGYEQYF. The CDR3 coding sequence is TGTGCCAGCAGCCAACAGGGGTACGAGCAGTACTTC.

The genes are TRBV5-6 and TRBJ1-1; D remains unclear. The CDR3 is made up of 13 amino acids. The V end lost 4 bases, the J end lost 7 bases, and 14 bases lay between the germline ends. Germline V gene data show CDR1 as SGHDT and CDR2 as YYEEEE. The CDR3 sequence: CASSTDGRDEAFF. The CDR3 coding sequence is TGTGCCAGCAGCACCGACGGGAGAGATGAAGCTTTCTTT.

The V and J genes are TRBV6-5 and TRBJ2-3; D perhaps matches TRBD1 (6 bases). V was cut by 6 bases and J by 2 bases, with 12 bases left in between. CDR1 and CDR2 (germline): MNHEY, SVGAGI. The CDR3 length is 14 residues. The CDR3 DNA reads TGTGCCAGCAGCAGGGACACCATCACAGATACGCAGTATTTT. Encoded protein: CASSRDTITDTQYF.